The sequence of this T cell receptor (beta chain) was determined in a study of T-cell memory formation after mild COVID-19. In the study overall: In these data, TCR clusters were largely donor specific.

Germline-derived CDR1 and CDR2 are LNHNV and YYDKDF (reference sequence). This CDR3 region has 14 residues. V lost 0 bases to trimming and J lost 7 bases; unmatched junction nucleotides: 5. TCR alpha and TCR beta cDNA libraries with sample barcodes and UMIs came from 5'RACE using constant-segment primers. MiXCR was run by TCRdb on the 5' RACE reads, yielding one entry per CDR3 protein. The sample yields around 34,000 distinct CDR3 sequences, 7.7% seen once. The sequence came from a young man who had mild COVID-19 (a few samples of this study predate the infection). Cell type and time point are not known. The rearrangement joins TRBV15 to TRBJ2-7; 8 nucleotides align to TRBD2. Sequencing was performed on PBMCs or a T cell subset sorted from them (not recorded which). CDR3 sequence (DNA): TGTGCCACCAGCAGAGATCGGGCGGGAGGAGAGCAGTACTTC. Protein product: CATSRDRAGGEQYF.